This T cell receptor beta chain derives from a study of CD8 T cells in Susac syndrome. V was trimmed by 3 bases and J by 1 base, leaving 15 bases between them. In germline, CDR1 is MGHDK, CDR2 SYGVNS. This CDR3 comprises 16 residues. As to this clonotype: What it binds is not known.

Reverse transcription of roughly 0.45 to 1 ug RNA was carried out with random hexamers. Multiplex PCR with immunoSEQ amplified the TCR beta CDR3 across 54 Vbeta and 13 Jbeta. From the immunoSEQ multiplex PCR reads, TCRdb called clonotypes with MiXCR, one entry per CDR3 protein. The table includes over 150,000 distinct CDR3 sequences, about 93% detected once. Whole-study findings and limits: A relatively small number of individuals underwent TCR sequencing and HLA analysis.

Patients having Susac syndrome satisfied recently defined diagnostic criteria for definite or probable disease. The sample was CD4+ T cells from PBMCs. The receptor comes from a human donor with Susac syndrome. This rearrangement joins TRBV25-1 to TRBJ2-5, with a tentative D call TRBD1 (5 bases). Here the CDR3 DNA reads TGTGCCAGCAGTGACCCCTTAGGGGTAGTCCAAGAGACCCAGTACTTC. This translates into CASSDPLGVVQETQYF.